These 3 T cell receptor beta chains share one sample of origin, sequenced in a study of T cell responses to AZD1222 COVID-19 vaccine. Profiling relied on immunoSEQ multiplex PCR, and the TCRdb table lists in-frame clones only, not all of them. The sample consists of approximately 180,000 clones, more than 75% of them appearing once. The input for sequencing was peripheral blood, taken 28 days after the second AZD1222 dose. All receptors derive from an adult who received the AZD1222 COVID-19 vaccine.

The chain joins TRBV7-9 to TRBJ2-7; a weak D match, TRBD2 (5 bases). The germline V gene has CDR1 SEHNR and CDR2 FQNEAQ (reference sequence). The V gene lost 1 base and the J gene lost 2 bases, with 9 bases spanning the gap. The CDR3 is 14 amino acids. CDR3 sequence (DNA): TGTGCCAGCAGCTTAGTCGCGGGTCCCTACGAGCAGTACTTC. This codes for CASSLVAGPYEQYF. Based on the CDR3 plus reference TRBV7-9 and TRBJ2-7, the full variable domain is DTGVSQNPRHKITKRGQNVTFRCDPISEHNRLYWYRQTLGQGPEFLTYFQNEAQLEKSRLLSDRFSAERPKGSFSTLEIQRTEQGDSAMYLCASSLVAGPYEQYFGPGTRLTVT.

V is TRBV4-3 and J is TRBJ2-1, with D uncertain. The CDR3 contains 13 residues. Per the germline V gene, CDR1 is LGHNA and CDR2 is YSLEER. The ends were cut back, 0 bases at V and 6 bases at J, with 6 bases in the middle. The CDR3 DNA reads TGCGCCAGCAGCCAAGAGGTAGCCAATGAGCAGTTCTTC. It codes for CASSQEVANEQFF.

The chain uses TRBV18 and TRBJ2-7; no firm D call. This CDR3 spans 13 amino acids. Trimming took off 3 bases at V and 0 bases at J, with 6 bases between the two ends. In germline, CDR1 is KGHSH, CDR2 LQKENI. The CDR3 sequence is CASSPPPSYEQYF. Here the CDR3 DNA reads TGTGCCAGCTCACCCCCGCCCTCCTACGAGCAGTACTTC.